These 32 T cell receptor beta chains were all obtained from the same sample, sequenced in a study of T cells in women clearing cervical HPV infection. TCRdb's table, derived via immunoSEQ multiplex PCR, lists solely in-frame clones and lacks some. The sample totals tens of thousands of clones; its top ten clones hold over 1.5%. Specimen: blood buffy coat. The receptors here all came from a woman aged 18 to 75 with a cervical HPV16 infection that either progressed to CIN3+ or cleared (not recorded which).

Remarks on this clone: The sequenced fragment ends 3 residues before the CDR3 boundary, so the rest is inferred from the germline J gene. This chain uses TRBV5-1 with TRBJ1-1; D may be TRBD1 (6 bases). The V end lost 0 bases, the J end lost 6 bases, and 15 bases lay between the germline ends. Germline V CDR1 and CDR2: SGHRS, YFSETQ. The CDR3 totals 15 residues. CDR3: CASSLAGQGRAEAFF. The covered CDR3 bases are TGCGCCAGCAGCTTGGCCGGGCAGGGGAGGGCTGAA. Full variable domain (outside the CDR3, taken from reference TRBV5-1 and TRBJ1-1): KAGVTQTPRYLIKTRGQQVTLSCSPISGHRSVSWYQQTPGQGLQFLFEYFSETQRNKGNFPGRFSGRQFSNSRSEMNVSTLELGDSALYLCASSLAGQGRAEAFFGQGTRLTVV.

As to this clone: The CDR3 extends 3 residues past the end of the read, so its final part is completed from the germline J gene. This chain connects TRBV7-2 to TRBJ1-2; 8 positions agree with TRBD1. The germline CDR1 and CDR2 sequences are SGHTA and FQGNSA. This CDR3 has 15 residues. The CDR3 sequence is CASSRGQGWYNDYTF. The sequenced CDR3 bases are TGTGCCAGCAGCCGCGGACAGGGCTGGTACAATGAC.

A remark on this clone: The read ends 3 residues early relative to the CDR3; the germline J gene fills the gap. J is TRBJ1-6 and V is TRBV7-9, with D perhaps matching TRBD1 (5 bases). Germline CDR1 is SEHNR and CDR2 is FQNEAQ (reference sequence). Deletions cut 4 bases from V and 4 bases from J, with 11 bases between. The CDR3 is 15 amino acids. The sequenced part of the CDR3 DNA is TGTGCCAGCAGCTCGCAACAGGAATATAATTCACCC. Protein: CASSSQQEYNSP. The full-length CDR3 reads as CASSSQQEYNSPLHF. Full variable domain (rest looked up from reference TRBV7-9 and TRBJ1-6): DTGVSQNPRHKITKRGQNVTFRCDPISEHNRLYWYRQTLGQGPEFLTYFQNEAQLEKSRLLSDRFSAERPKGSFSTLEIQRTEQGDSAMYLCASSSQQEYNSPLHFGNGTRLTVT.

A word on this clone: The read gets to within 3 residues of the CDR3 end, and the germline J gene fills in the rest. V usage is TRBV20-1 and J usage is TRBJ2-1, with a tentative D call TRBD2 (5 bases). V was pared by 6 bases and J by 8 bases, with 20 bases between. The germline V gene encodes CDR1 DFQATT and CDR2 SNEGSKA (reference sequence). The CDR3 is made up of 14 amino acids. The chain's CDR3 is CSALRGSRIDEQFF. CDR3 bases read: TGCAGTGCCCTTAGAGGGTCCCGGATTGATGAG.

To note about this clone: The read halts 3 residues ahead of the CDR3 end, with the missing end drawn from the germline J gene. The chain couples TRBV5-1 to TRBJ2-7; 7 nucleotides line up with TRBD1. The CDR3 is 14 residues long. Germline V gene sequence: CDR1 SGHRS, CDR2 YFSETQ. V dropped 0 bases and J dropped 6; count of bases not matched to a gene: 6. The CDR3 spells CASSLGTDRLEQYF. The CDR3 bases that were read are TGCGCCAGCAGCTTGGGGACGGACAGGCTCGAG.

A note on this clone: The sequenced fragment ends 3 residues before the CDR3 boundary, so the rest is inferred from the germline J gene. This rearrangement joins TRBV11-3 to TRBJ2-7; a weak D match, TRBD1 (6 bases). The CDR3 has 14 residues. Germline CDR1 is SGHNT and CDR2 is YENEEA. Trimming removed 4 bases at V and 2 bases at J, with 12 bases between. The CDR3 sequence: CASSSTGGPYEQYF. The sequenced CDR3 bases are TGTGCCAGCAGCTCCACTGGGGGCCCCTACGAG.

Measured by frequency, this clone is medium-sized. CDR3 region: CASSDRIRDIQYF. The sequenced part of the CDR3 DNA is TGTGCCAGCAGCGACAGGATCAGGGACATT. This rearrangement joins TRBV2 to TRBJ2-4; tentative D call: TRBD1 (6 bases). The read halts 3 residues ahead of the CDR3 end, with the missing end drawn from the germline J gene. The CDR3 loop spans 13 amino acids. The germline V and J ends were trimmed by 6 bases and 8 bases, with 14 bases remaining between them. Germline V lookup: CDR1 SNHLY, CDR2 FYNNEI.

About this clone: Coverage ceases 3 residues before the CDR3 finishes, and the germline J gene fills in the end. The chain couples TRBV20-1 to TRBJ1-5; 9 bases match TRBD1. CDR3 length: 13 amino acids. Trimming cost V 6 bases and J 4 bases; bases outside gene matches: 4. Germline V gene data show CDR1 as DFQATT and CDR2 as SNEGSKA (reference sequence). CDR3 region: CSAPGTGNQPQHF. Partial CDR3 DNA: TGCAGTGCCCCCGGGACAGGGAATCAGCCC.

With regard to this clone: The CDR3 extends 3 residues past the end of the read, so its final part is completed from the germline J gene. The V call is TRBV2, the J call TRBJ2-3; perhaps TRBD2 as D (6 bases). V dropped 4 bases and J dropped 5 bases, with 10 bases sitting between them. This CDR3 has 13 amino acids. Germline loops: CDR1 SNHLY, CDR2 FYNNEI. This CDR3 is CASSGGVGDTQYF. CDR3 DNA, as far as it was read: TGTGCCAGCAGTGGGGGGGTGGGAGATACG.

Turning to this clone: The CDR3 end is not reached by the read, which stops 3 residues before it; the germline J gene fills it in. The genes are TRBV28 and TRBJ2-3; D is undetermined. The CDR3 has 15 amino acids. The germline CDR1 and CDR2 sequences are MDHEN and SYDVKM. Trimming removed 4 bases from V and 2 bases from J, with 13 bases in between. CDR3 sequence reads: CASSSPLENTDTQYF. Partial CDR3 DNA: TGTGCCAGCAGTTCCCCTCTAGAAAACACAGATACG.

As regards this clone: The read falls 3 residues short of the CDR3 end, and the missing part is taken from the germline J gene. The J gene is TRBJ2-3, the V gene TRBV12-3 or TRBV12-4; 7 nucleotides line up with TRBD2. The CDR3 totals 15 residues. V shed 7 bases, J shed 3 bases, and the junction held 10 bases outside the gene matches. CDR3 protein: CASTKGLGETDTQYF. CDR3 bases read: TGTGCCAGCACCAAAGGACTAGGGGAAACAGATACG.

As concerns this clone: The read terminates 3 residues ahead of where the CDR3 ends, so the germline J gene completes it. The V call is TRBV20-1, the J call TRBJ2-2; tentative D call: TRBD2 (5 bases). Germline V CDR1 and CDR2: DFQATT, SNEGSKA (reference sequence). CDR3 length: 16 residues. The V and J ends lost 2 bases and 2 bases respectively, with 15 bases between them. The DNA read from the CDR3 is TGCAGTGCTAGACCCCCAAGCGGCGACAACACCGGGGAG. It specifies CSARPPSGDNTGE. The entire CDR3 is CSARPPSGDNTGELFF.

The part of the CDR3 DNA that was read is TGCGCCAGCAGCCAAGATGGGGGCCCGACAGTTCTCAATTCACCC. Translation: CASSQDGGPTVLNSP. The whole CDR3 reads CASSQDGGPTVLNSPLHF. The rearrangement uses TRBV4-1 and TRBJ1-6, with D tentatively TRBD1 (6 bases). The CDR3 extends 3 residues past the end of the read, so its final part is completed from the germline J gene. V was cut by 0 bases and J by 7 bases, with 19 bases left in between. CDR3 length: 18 amino acids. Germline CDR1 reads MGHRA; CDR2 reads YSYEKL.

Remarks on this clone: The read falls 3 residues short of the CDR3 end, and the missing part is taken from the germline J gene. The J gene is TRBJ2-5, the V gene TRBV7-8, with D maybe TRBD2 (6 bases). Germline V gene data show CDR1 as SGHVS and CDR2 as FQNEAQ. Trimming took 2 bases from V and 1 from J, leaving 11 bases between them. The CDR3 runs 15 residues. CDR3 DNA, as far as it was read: TGTGCCAGCAGCTTAATGGCGGGAATCCAAGAGACC. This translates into CASSLMAGIQET. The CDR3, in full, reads CASSLMAGIQETQYF.

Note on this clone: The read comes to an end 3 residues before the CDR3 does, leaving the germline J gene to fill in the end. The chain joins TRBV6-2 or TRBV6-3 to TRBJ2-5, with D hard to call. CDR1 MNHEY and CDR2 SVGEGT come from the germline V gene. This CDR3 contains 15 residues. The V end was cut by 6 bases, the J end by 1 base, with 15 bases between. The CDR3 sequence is CASRGGPKFQETQYF. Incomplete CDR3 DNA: TGTGCCAGCAGAGGCGGCCCGAAATTCCAAGAGACC.

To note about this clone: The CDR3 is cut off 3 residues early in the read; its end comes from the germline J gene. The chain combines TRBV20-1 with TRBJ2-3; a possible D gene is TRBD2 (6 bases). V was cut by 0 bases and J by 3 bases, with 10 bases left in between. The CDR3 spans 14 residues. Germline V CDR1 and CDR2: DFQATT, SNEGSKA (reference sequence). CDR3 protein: CSARDGGITDTQYF. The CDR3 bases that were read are TGCAGTGCTAGAGATGGCGGGATTACAGATACG.

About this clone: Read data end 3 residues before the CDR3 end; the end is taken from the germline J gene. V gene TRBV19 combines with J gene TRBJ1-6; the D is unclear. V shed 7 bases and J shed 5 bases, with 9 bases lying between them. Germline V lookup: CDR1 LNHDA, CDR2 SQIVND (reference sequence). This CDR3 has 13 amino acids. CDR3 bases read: TGTGCCAGTAAAAGCTCTGATAATTCACCC. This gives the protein CASKSSDNSP. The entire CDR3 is CASKSSDNSPLHF.

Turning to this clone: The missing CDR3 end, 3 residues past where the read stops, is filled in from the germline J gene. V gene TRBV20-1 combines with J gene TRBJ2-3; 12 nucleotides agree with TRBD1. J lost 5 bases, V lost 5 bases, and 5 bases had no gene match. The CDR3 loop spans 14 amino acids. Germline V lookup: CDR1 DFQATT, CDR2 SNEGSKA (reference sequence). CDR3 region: CSAAGQGAGDTQYF. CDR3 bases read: TGCAGTGCTGCGGGACAGGGGGCAGGAGATACG.

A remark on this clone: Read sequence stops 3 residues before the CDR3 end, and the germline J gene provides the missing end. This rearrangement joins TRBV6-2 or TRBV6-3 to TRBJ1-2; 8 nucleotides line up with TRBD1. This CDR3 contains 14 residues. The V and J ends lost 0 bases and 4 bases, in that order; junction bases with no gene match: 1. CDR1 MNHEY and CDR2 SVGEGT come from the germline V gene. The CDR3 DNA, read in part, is TGTGCCAGCAGTTACTCGGACAGGGTCTATGGC. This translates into CASSYSDRVYG. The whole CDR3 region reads CASSYSDRVYGYTF.

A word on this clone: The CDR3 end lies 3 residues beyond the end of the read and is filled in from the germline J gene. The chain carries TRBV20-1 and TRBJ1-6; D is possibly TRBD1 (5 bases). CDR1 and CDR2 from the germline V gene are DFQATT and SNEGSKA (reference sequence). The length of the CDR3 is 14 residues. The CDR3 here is CSASGAGDLVSLHF. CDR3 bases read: TGCAGTGCTAGCGGCGCGGGGGACTTAGTTTCC.

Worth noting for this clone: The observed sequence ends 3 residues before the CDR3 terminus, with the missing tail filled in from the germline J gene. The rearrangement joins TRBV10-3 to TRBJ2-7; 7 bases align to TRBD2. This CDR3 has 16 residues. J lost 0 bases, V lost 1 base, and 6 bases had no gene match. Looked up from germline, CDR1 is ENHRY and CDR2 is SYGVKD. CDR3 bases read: TGTGCCATCAGTGAGTACCCTAGCGGTAGCTCCTACGAG. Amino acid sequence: CAISEYPSGSSYE. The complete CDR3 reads CAISEYPSGSSYEQYF.

The CDR3 reads CASSLADRVTDTQYF. CDR3 DNA, as far as it was read: TGCGCCAGCAGCTTGGCGGACAGGGTGACAGATACG. The chain couples TRBV5-1 to TRBJ2-3; 8 positions match TRBD1. The read terminates 3 residues before the CDR3 end, so the remaining end is supplied by the germline J gene. The germline V gene has CDR1 SGHRS and CDR2 YFSETQ. V shed 0 bases, J shed 3 bases, and the junction held 3 bases outside the gene matches. The CDR3 is 15 residues long.

CDR3: CASSPPLLAGGGNEQFF. The DNA read from the CDR3 is TGTGCCAGCTCACCACCGTTATTAGCGGGAGGAGGGAATGAG. This chain links TRBV18 with TRBJ2-1, with 10 bases identical to TRBD2. Coverage ceases 3 residues before the CDR3 finishes, and the germline J gene fills in the end. Germline CDR1 is KGHSH and CDR2 is LQKENI. J lost 7 bases, V lost 0 bases, and 9 bases had no gene match. The CDR3 is 17 amino acids. The full variable domain, in which reference TRBV18 and TRBJ2-1 provide the parts outside the CDR3, is NAGVMQNPRHLVRRRGQEARLRCSPMKGHSHVYWYRQLPEEGLKFMVYLQKENIIDESGMPKERFSAEFPKEGPSILRIQQVVRGDSAAYFCASSPPLLAGGGNEQFFGPGTRLTVL.

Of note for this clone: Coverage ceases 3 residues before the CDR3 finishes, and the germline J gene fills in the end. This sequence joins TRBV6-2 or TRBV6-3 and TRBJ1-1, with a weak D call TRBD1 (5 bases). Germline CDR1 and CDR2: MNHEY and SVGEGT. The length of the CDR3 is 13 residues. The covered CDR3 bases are TGTGCCAGCAGTTGGGCAGGGTCTATAGAA. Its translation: CASSWAGSIE. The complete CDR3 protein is CASSWAGSIEAFF.

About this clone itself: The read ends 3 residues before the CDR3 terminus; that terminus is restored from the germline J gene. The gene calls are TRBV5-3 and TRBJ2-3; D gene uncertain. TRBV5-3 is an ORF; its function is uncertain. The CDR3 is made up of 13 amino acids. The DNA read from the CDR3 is TGTGCCAGCCACAACCATAGCAATCAGCCG. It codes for CASHNHSNQP. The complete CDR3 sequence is CASHNHSNQPQYF.

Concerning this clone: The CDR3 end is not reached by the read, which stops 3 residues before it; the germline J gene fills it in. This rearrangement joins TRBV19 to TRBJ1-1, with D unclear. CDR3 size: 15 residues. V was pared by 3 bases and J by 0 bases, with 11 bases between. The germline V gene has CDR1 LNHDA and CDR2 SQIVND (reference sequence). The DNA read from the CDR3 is TGTGCCAGTAGTATTGCCCACAGTATGAACACTGAA. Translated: CASSIAHSMNTE. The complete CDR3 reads CASSIAHSMNTEAFF.

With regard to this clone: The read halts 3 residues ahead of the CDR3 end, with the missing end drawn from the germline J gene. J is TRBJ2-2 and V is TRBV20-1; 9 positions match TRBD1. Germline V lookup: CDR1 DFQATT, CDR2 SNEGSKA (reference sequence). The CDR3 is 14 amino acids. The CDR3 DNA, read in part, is TGCAGTGCTAGACTGAGGACAGGGGACGAAAAG. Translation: CSARLRTGDEK. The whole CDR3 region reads CSARLRTGDEKLFF.

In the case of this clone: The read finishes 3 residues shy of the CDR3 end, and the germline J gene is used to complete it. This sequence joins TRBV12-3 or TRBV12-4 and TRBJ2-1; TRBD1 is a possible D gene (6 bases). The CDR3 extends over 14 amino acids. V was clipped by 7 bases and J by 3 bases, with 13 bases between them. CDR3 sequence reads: CASTRGTNYNEQFF. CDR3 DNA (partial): TGTGCCAGCACGAGGGGGACGAACTACAATGAG.

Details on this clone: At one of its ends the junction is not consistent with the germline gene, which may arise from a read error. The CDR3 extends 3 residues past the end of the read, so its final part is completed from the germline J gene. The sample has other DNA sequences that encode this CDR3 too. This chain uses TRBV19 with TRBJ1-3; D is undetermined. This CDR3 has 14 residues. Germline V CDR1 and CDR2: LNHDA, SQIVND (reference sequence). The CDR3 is CASLGGLPGNTIYF. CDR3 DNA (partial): TGTGCCAGTCTTGGCGGCCTCCCTGGAAACACA.

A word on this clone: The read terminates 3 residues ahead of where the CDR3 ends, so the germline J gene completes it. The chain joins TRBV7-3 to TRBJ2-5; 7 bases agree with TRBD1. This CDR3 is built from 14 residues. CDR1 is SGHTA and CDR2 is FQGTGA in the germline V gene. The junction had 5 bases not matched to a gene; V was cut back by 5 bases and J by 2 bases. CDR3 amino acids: CASSPTGVQETQYF. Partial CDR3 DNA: TGTGCCAGCAGCCCTACAGGGGTACAAGAGACC.

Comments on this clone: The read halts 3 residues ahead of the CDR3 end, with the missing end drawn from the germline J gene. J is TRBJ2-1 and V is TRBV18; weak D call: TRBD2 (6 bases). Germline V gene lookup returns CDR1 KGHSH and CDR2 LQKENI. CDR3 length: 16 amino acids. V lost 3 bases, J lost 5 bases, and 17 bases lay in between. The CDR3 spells CASSPRGAGQNNEQFF. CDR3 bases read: TGTGCCAGCTCACCGCGAGGGGCGGGGCAAAACAATGAG. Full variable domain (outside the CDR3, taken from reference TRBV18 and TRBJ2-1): NAGVMQNPRHLVRRRGQEARLRCSPMKGHSHVYWYRQLPEEGLKFMVYLQKENIIDESGMPKERFSAEFPKEGPSILRIQQVVRGDSAAYFCASSPRGAGQNNEQFFGPGTRLTVL.

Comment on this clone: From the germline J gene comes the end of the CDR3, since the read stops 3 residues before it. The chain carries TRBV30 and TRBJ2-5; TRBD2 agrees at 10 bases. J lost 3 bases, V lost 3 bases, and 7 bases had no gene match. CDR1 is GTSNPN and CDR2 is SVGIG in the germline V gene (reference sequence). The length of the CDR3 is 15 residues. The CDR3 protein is CAWREGLAAKETQYF. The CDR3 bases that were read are TGTGCCTGGAGAGAAGGACTAGCGGCTAAAGAGACC.